The 7 T cell receptor beta chains given below trace back to one sample, sequenced in a study of long-term antiretroviral therapy in people with HIV. The assay, immunoSEQ v3.0, was run at survey level. Data came from immunoSEQ multiplex PCR; TCRdb stores just in-frame clones and leaves some out. The data show some 28,000 clones, roughly 93% seen once. Sequenced here: unsorted PBMCs, sampled 6.2 years after starting antiretroviral therapy. These receptors all stem from a man aged 35 to 55 with HIV.

The chain employs TRBV14 and TRBJ2-5; 9 bases align to TRBD1. CDR3 length equals 15 residues. V lost 4 bases to trimming and J lost 7 bases; unmatched junction nucleotides: 10. CDR1 is SGHDN and CDR2 is FVKESK in the germline V gene. The DNA for the CDR3 is TGTGCCAGCAGCCCCAGGGACAGGGCGTTTGGGACCCAGTACTTC. Translating it yields CASSPRDRAFGTQYF.

V gene TRBV6-5 combines with J gene TRBJ2-3; unclear D gene. V lost 5 bases and J 2 bases, leaving 11 bases between the germline ends. Per the germline V gene, CDR1 is MNHEY and CDR2 is SVGAGI. The CDR3 is 14 amino acids. Here the CDR3 reads CASSGRGSTDTQYF. The CDR3 DNA reads as TGTGCCAGCAGTGGCCGTGGCTCCACAGATACGCAGTATTTT.

The rearrangement links TRBV25-1 to TRBJ2-1; tentatively, D is TRBD1 or TRBD2 (6 bases each). The CDR3 spans 16 residues. CDR1 and CDR2 from the germline V gene are MGHDK and SYGVNS. Trimming took 4 bases from V and 7 from J, leaving 20 bases between them. Here the CDR3 DNA reads TGTGCCAGCAGTGCCCTCTCCGGGGGCCTGAAGAATGAGCAGTTCTTC. Translated, it gives CASSALSGGLKNEQFF.

The rearrangement links TRBV29-1 to TRBJ2-3, with TRBD1 matching 7 bases. This CDR3 has 12 amino acids. Germline values: CDR1 SQVTM, CDR2 ANQGSEA. V trimming: 5 bases; J trimming: 3 bases; junction bases outside the gene matches: 2. The CDR3 DNA reads as TGCAGCGTTCAGGGGGAGACAGATACGCAGTATTTT. This translates into CSVQGETDTQYF.

The chain joins TRBV30 to TRBJ2-5; D is undetermined. This CDR3 spans 11 amino acids. The germline V gene encodes CDR1 GTSNPN and CDR2 SVGIG (reference sequence). Trimming took 1 base from V and 5 from J, leaving 5 bases between them. The CDR3 protein is CAWSGAETQYF. The CDR3 DNA follows: TGTGCCTGGAGTGGGGCTGAGACCCAGTACTTC.

DNA for the CDR3: TGTGCCAGTAGTTACACCGGGACAGGGGCCAATGAGCAGTTCTTC. It translates to CASSYTGTGANEQFF. V and J are TRBV19 and TRBJ2-1; 10 bases align to TRBD1. Trimming cost V 5 bases and J 6 bases; bases outside gene matches: 7. In germline, CDR1 is LNHDA, CDR2 SQIVND (reference sequence). This CDR3 comprises 15 residues.

This sequence joins TRBV11-3 and TRBJ2-5, with a possible D match to TRBD2 (6 bases). V dropped 5 bases and J dropped 5 bases, with 6 bases sitting between them. This CDR3 comprises 11 residues. Germline CDR1 and CDR2: SGHNT and YENEEA. The CDR3, as DNA: TGTGCCAGCAGCCGGGGGGAGACCCAGTACTTC. It specifies CASSRGETQYF.